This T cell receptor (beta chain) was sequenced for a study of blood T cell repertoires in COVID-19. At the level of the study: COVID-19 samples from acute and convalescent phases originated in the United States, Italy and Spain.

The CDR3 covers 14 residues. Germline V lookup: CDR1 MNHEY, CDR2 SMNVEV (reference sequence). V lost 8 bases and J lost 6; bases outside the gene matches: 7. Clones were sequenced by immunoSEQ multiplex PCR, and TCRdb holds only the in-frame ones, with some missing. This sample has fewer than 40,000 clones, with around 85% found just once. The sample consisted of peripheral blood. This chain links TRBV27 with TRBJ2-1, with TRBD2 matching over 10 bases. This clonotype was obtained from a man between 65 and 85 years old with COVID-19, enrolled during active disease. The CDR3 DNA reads TGTGCCAGCCGGGCTAGCGGGAGTCGCAATGAGCAGTTCTTC. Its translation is CASRASGSRNEQFF.